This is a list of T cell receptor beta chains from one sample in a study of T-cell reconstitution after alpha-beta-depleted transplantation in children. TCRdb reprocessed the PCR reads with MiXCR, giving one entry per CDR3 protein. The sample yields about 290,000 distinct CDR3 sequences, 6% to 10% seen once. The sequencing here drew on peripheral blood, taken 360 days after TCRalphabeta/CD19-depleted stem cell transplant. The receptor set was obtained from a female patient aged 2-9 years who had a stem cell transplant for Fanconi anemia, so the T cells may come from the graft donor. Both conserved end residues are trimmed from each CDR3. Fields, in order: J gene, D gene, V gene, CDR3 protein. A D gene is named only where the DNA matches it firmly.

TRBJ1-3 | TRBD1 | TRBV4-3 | ASSPLPGGAIPGNTIY
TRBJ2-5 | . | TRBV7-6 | ASSAQEGEEETQY
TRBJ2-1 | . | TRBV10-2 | ASSVGSEQF
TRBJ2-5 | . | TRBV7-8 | ASSLEPWEETQY
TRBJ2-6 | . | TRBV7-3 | ASSPTASTSGANVLT
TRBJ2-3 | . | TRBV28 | ASSLIGEGDTQY
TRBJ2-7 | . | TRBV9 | ASSVEGGAPGEQY
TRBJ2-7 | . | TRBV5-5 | ASSLDTGSPYEQY
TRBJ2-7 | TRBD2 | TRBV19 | ASSIVPSGLSYEQY
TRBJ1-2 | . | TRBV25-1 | ASSESGLVGGYT
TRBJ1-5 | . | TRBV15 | ATSRDVNQPQH
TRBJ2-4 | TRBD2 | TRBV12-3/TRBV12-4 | ATGGVKGAKNIQY
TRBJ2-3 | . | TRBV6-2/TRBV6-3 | ASSQLDTQY
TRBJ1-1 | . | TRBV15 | ATSILRTGNTEAF
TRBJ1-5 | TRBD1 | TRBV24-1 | ATSGGGVNQPQH
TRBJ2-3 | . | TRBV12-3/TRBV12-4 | ASTLRQSVDTQY
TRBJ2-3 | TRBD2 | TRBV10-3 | AISYPGLATHTQY
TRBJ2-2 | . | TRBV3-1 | ASSQGSPGRPPGELF
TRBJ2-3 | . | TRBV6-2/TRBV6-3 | ASSYILSTDTQY
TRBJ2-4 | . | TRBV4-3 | ASSQDVIGNRLAKNIQY
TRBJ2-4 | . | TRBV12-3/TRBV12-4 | ASSPPGTGNIQY
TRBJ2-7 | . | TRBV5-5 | ASSLEIGTADEQY
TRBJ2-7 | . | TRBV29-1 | STGTRSDEQY
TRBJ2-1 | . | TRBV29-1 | SVVAGKKQF
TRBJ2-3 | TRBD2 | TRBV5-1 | ASSTGLAGPSTDTQY
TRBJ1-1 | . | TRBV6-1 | ASSEAGGNFEAF
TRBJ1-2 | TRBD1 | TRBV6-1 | ASSAGTGSYGYT
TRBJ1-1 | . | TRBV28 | ASSLVSLSGEAF
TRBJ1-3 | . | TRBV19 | ASHLGGLSGNTIY
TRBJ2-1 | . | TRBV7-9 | ASSLFGTENQY
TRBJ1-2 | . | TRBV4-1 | ASSQVEGSGYGYT
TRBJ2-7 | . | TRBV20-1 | SASGVRTASYEQY
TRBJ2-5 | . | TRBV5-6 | ASTAGLLEQETQY
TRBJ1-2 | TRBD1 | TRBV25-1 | ASSDSGQGIGYT
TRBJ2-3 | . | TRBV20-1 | SAEQGEAQY
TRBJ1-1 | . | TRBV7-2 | ASSLASWYTEAF
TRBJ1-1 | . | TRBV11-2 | ASSYITGLRTEAF
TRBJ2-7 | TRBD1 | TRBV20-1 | SASVGLGGPYEQY
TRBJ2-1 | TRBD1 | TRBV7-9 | ASSLATGRKGNEQF
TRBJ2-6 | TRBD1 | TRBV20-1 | SASRGDRGLGANVLT
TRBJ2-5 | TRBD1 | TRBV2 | ASRDRGQETQY
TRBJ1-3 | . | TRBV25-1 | ASSSQGFSGNTIY
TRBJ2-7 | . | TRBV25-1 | ASSEARVRGEQY
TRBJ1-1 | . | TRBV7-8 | ASSFVTELSNTEAF
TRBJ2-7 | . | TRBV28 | ASIQGGGSYEQY
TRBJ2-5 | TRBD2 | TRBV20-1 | SAKPFASGGVQETQY
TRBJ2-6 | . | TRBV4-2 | ASSQDLYGANVLT
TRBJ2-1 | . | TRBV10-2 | ASSEGVGEQF
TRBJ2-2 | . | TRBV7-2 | ASSRFGELF
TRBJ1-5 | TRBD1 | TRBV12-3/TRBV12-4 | ASSPGTGTGNQPQH
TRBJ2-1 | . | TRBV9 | ASSVGGWSGDDNEQF
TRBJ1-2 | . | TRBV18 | ASSPWQHNYGYT